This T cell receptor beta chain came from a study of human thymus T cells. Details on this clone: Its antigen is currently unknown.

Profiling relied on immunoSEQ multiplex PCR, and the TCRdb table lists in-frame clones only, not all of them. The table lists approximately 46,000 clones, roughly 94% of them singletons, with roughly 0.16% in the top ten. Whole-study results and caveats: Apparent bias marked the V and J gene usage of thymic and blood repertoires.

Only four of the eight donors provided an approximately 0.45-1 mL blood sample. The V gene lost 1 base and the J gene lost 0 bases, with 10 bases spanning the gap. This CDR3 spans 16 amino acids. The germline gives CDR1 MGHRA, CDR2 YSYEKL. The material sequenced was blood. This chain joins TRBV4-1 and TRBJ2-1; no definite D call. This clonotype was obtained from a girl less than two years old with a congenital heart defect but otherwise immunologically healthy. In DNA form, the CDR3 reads TGCGCCAGCAGCCAAGCCGCGCCGAGCTCCTACAATGAGCAGTTCTTC. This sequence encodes CASSQAAPSSYNEQFF.